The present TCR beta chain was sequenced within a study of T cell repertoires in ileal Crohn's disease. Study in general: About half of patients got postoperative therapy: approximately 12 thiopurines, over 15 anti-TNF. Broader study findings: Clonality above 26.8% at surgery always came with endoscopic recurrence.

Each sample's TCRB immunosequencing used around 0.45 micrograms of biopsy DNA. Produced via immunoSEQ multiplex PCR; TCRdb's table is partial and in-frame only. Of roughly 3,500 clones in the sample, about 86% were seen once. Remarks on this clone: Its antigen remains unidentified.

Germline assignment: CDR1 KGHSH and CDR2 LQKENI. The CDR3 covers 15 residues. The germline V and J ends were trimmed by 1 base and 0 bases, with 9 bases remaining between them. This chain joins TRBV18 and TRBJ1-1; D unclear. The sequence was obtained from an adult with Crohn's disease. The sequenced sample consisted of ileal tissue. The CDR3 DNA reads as TGTGCCAGCTCACCACAGGCACAGTTGAACACTGAAGCTTTCTTT. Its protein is CASSPQAQLNTEAFF. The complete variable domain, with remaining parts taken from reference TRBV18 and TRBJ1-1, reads NAGVMQNPRHLVRRRGQEARLRCSPMKGHSHVYWYRQLPEEGLKFMVYLQKENIIDESGMPKERFSAEFPKEGPSILRIQQVVRGDSAAYFCASSPQAQLNTEAFFGQGTRLTVV.